The source of this T cell receptor beta chain is a study of T cell clones after liver transplantation. Background on the study: Liver transplant recipients had immunosuppression withdrawal attempted within 2 years. Graft-donor-reactive sequences were compared with third-party-reactive TCRbeta sequences from pre-transplant mixed lymphocyte reactions. Study-level points and caveats: Graft donor-reactive T cells may have migrated into the graft rather than being deleted. Conclusions were preliminary, with small, heterogeneous patient groups.

The data were produced by immunoSEQ multiplex PCR, yet TCRdb's version contains in-frame clones alone and is incomplete. The data contain tens of thousands of clones, 80% of them singletons. Turning to this clone: Its antigen is as yet unknown.

The receptor was isolated from a human patient who received a liver transplant. Part of the T cell pool may stem from the graft donor. The starting material was CD4+ T cells from blood, obtained 12 months after liver transplant.

The CDR3 DNA is TGTGCCAGCAGTTACGACAGAAACACTGAAGCTTTCTTT. Translated: CASSYDRNTEAFF. V and J are TRBV6-5 and TRBJ1-1; TRBD1 might be the D (5 bases). V was pared by 2 bases and J by 2 bases, with 6 bases between. CDR3 length equals 13 residues. Per germline, CDR1 MNHEY and CDR2 SVGAGI.